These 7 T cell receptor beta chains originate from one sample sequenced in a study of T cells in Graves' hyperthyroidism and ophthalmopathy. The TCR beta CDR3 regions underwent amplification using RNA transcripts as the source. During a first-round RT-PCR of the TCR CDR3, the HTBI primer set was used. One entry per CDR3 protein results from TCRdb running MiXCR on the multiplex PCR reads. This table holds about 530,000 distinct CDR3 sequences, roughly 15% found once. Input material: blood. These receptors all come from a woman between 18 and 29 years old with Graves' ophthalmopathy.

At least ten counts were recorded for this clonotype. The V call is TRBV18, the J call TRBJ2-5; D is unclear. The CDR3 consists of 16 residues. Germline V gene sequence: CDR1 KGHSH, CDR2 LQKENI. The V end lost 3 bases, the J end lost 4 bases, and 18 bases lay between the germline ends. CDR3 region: CASSPLPLGSGETQYF. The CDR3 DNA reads TGTGCCAGCTCACCTTTGCCTCTGGGATCCGGAGAGACCCAGTACTTC.

CDR3 DNA: TGTGCCAGTAGTATCCGGGACAGGGCAAATCAGCCCCAGCATTTT. It codes for CASSIRDRANQPQHF. The chain joins TRBV19 to TRBJ1-5, with 9 bases that match TRBD1. Trimming cost V 3 bases and J 4 bases; bases outside gene matches: 4. Germline CDR1 reads LNHDA; CDR2 reads SQIVND (reference sequence). The CDR3 length is 15 residues.

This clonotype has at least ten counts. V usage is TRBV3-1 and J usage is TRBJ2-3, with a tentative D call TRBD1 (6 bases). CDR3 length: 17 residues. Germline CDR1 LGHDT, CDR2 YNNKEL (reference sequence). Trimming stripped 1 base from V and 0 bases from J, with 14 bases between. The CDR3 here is CASSQARDTYSTDTQYF. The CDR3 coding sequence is TGTGCCAGCAGCCAAGCCCGGGACACATATAGCACAGATACGCAGTATTTT.

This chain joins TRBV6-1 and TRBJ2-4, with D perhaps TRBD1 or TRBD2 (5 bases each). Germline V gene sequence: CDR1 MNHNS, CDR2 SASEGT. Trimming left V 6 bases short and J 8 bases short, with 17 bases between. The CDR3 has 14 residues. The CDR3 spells CASRSGRRLDIQYF. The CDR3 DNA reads TGTGCCAGCAGATCAGGGCGGAGGCTAGACATTCAGTACTTC.

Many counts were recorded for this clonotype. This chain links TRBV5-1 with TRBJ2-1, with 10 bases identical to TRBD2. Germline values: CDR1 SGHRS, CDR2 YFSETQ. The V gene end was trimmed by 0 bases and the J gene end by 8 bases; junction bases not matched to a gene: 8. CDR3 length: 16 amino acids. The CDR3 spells CASSLGLAGGLYEQFF. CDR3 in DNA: TGCGCCAGCAGCTTGGGATTAGCGGGAGGCCTTTATGAGCAGTTCTTC.

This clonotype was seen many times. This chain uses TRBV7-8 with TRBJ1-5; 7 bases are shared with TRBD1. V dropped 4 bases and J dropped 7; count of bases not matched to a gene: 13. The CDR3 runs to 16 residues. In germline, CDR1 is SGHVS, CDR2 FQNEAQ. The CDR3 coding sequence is TGTGCCAGCAGCTCCGAACTCGTTACAGGGGAACAGCCCCAGCATTTT. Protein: CASSSELVTGEQPQHF.

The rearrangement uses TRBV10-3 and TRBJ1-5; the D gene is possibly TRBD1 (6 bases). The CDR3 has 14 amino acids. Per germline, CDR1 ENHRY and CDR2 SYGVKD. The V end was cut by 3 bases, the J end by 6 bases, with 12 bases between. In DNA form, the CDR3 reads TGTGCCATCAGTGAAGGGGGGGGCCGTCAGCCCCAGCATTTT. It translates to CAISEGGGRQPQHF.